This T cell receptor beta chain was found in a study of CD8+ T cells in alopecia areata. Trimming took off 0 bases at V and 1 base at J, with 7 bases between the two ends. The CDR3 covers 14 residues. Germline V CDR1 and CDR2: SGHRS, YFSETQ. cDNA serving as the sequencing template came from extracted, reverse transcribed RNA. The data were produced by immunoSEQ multiplex PCR, yet TCRdb's version contains in-frame clones alone and is incomplete. The sample yields 15,000 to 20,000 clones, 59% seen once. The treatment here: oral pan-JAK inhibitor, 5-10 mg twice daily. Obtained from alopecia areata patients were lesional scalp punch biopsies along with peripheral blood.

This specimen was skin, taken at week 4, from a patient treated with tofacitinib. The receptor was derived from a human donor with alopecia areata. The chain couples TRBV5-1 to TRBJ1-1, with D hard to call. The CDR3 DNA reads TGCGCCAGCAGCTTGGCCTCAGGGAACACTGAAGCTTTCTTT. Translated: CASSLASGNTEAFF.